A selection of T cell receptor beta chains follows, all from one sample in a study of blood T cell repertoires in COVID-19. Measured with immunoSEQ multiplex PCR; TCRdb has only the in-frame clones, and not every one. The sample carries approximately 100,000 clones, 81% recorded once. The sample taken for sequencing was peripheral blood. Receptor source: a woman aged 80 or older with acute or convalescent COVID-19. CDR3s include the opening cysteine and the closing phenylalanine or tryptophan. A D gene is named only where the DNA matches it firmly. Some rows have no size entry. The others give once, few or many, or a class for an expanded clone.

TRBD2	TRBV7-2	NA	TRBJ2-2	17	TGTGCCAGCAGCTTAGTCGGCGGGGGAGCTAACACCGGGGAGCTGTTTTTT	CASSLVGGGANTGELFF
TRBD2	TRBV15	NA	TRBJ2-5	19	TGTGCCACCAGCAGAGATCAAGGTGGGACTAGCGCTACCCAAGAGACCCAGTACTTC	CATSRDQGGTSATQETQYF
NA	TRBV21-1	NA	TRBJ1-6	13	TGTGCCAGCAGCAAAGGCGGGAAATCACCCCTCCACTTT	CASSKGGKSPLHF
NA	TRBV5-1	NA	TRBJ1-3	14	TGCGCCAGCAGCTTGGCCGGTACTGGAAACACCATATATTTT	CASSLAGTGNTIYF
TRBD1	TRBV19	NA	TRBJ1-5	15	TGTGCCACCAGACCGGGACAGAATAGCAATCAGCCCCAGCATTTT	CATRPGQNSNQPQHF
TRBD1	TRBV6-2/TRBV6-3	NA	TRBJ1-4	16	TGTGCCAGCAGTTATGGACAGGGACGGGTGGATGAAAAACTGTTTTTT	CASSYGQGRVDEKLFF
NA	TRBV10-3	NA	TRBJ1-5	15	TGTGCCATCAGTGAGTCGGAAACAGGTTTAGGGGCCCAGCATTTT	CAISESETGLGAQHF
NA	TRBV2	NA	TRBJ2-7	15	TGTGCCAGCAGGGGCCGGGACACGAGCTCCTACGAGCAGTACTTC	CASRGRDTSSYEQYF
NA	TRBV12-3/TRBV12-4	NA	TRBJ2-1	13	TGTGCCAGCAAGCTGACTGGGGGGAATGAGCAGTTCTTC	CASKLTGGNEQFF
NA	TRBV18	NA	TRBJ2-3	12	TGTGCCAGCTCAACAAGCACAGATACGCAGTATTTT	CASSTSTDTQYF
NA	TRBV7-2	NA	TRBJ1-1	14	TGTGCCAGCAGCTTCCTGGGGGCGCGTACTGAAGCTTTCTTT	CASSFLGARTEAFF
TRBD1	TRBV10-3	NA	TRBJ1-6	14	TGTGCCATCAGCCGACAGGGCAATAATTCACCCCTCCACTTT	CAISRQGNNSPLHF
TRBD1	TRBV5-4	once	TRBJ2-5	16	TGTGCCAGCAGCCTCGAACCGGGACAGGGTTTCGAGACCCAGTACTTC	CASSLEPGQGFETQYF
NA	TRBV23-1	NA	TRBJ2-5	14	TGCGCCAGCGCCCGTTTCTGGTGGCGGGAGACCCAGTACTTC	CASARFWWRETQYF
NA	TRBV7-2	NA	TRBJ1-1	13	TGTGCCAGCAGCTTGGGTAGCTACACTGAAGCTTTCTTT	CASSLGSYTEAFF
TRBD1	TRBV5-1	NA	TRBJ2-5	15	TGCGCCAGCAGCTTGGCTGACAGGGGAGGAGAGACCCAGTACTTC	CASSLADRGGETQYF
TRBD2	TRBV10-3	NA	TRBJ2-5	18	TGTGCCATCAGTGAGGTGGCTAGCGGGGGGCCGTTCCAAGAGACCCAGTACTTC	CAISEVASGGPFQETQYF
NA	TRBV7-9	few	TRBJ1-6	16	TGTGCCAGCAGCTTAGTCCGGCGGGGGTCGAATTCACCCCTCCACTTT	CASSLVRRGSNSPLHF
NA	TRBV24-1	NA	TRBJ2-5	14	TGTGCCACCTCTGGGGGGAACCCCCAAGAGACCCAGTACTTC	CATSGGNPQETQYF
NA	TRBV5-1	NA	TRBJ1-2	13	TGCGCCAGCAGCTTGGGAAGAGGATATGGCTACACCTTC	CASSLGRGYGYTF
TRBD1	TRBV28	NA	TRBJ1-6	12	TGTGCCACCCTCGACAGGGGTAATCCCCTCCACTTT	CATLDRGNPLHF
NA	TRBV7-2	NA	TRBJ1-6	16	TGTGCCAGCCGCGGGGGTGGGGAGTCCTATAATTCACCCCTCCACTTT	CASRGGGESYNSPLHF
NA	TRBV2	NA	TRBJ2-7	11	TGTGCCAGCAGTGGACAAGTCGAGCAGTACTTC	CASSGQVEQYF